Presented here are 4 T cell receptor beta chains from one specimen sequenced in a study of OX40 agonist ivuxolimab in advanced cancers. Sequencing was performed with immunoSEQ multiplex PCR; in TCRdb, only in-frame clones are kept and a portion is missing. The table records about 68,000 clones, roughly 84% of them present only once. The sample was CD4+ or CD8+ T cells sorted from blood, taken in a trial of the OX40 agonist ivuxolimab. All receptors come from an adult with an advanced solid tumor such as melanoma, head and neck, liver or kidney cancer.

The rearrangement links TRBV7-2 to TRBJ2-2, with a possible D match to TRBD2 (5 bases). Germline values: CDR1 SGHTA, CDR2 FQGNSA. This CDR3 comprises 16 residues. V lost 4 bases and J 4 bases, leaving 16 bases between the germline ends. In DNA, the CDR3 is TGTGCCAGCAGCTCCCCCACTAGGCAAGTCACCGGGGAGCTGTTTTTT. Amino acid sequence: CASSSPTRQVTGELFF.

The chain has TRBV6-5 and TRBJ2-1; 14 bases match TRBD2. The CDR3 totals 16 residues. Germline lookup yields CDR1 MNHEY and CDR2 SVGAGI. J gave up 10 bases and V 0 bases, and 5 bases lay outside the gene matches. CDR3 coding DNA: TGTGCCAGCAGTTACTCGACTAGCGGGGGGGAAGGGGAGCAGTTCTTC. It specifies CASSYSTSGGEGEQFF.

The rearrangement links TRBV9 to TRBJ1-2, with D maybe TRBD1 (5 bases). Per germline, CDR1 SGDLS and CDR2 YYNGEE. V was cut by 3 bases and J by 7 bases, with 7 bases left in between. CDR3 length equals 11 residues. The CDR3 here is CASSARAGYTF. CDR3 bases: TGTGCCAGCAGCGCCAGGGCTGGCTACACCTTC.

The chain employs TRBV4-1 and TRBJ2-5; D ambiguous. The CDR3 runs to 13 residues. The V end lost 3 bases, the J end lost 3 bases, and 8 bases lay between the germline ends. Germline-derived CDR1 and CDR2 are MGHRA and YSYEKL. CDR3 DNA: TGCGCCAGCAGCCAGCCCTTTAAAGAGACCCAGTACTTC. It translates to CASSQPFKETQYF.